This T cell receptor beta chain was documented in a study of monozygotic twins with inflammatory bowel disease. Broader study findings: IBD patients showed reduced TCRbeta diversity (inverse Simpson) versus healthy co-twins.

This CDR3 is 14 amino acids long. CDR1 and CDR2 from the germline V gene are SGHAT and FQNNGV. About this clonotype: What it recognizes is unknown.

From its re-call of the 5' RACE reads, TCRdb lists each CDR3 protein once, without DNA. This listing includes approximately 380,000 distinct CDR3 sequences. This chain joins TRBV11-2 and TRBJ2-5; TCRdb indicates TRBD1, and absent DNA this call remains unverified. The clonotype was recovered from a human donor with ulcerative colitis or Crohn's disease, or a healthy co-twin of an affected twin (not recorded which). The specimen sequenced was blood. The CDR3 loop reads CASSFGDPEETQYF.